This TCR beta chain emerged from a study of T cells after yellow fever vaccination. Study information: Low-cell-number fractions were prepared with SMART-Seq v4 Ultra Low Input. Study-level findings and limits: A minor fraction of clonotypes spanned both CD4 and CD8 compartments.

In the case of this clonotype: No antigen is known for it.

Germline values: CDR1 SGHKS, CDR2 YYEKEE (reference sequence). The CDR3 has 14 residues. V was clipped by 4 bases and J by 7 bases, with 14 bases between them. For TCR, cDNA came from 5'RACE template switching, which added a universal primer site and UMIs. Each CDR3 protein gets one entry after TCRdb re-called the 5' RACE reads with MiXCR. Of more than 300,000 distinct CDR3 sequences listed, around 10% are singletons. This TCR came from a man aged 18 to 30 who received the YFV17D yellow fever vaccine. The sequences come from CD4+ T cells sorted from PBMCs, collected 45 days after the yellow fever booster vaccination. V usage is TRBV5-5 and J usage is TRBJ2-2, with D maybe TRBD2 (6 bases). CDR3 sequence reads: CASSQTRVGGELFF. The CDR3 coding sequence is TGTGCCAGCAGCCAGACTAGGGTTGGCGGGGAGCTGTTTTTT.